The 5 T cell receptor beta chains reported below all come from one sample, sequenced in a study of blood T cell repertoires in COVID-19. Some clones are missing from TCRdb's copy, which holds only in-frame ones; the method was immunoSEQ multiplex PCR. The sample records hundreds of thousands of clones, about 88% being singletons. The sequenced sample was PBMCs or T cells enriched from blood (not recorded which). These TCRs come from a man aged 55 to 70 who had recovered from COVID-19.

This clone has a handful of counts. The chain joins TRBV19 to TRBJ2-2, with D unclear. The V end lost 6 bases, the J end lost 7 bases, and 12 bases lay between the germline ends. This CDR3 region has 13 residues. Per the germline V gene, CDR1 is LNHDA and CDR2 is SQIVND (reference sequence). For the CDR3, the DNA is TGTGCCAGTAGCAGCGAGTTAGGCGGGGAGCTGTTTTTT. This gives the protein CASSSELGGELFF.

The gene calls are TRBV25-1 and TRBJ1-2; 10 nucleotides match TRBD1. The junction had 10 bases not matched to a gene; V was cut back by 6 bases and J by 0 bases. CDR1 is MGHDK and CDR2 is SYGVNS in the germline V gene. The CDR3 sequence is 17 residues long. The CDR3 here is CASRPGRQGAPNYGYTF. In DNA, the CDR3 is TGTGCCAGCAGGCCGGGGAGACAGGGGGCCCCTAACTATGGCTACACCTTC.

The CDR3 loop is CASSDTLEGGNEQFF. The CDR3 DNA reads as TGTGCCAGCAGCGACACACTCGAGGGAGGGAATGAGCAGTTCTTC. The chain recombines TRBV7-3 with TRBJ2-1; 7 positions match TRBD2. This CDR3 comprises 15 residues. Germline V gene lookup returns CDR1 SGHTA and CDR2 FQGTGA. J gave up 7 bases and V 5 bases, and 11 bases lay outside the gene matches.

The CDR3 protein is CSVEVARAYNQPQHF. The CDR3 nucleotides read TGCAGCGTTGAAGTGGCCAGGGCGTACAATCAGCCCCAGCATTTT. V is TRBV29-1 and J is TRBJ1-5, with D tentatively TRBD1 (5 bases). Germline CDR1 reads SQVTM; CDR2 reads ANQGSEA. With 1 base removed from V and 3 bases from J, the gap between germline ends came to 13 bases. The CDR3 has 15 residues.

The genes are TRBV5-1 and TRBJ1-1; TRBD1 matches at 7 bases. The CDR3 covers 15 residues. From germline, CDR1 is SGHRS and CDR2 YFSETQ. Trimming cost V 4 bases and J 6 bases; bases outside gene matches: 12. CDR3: CASSPGGQVSPEAFF. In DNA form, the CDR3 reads TGCGCCAGCAGCCCTGGTGGACAGGTTTCCCCTGAAGCTTTCTTT.